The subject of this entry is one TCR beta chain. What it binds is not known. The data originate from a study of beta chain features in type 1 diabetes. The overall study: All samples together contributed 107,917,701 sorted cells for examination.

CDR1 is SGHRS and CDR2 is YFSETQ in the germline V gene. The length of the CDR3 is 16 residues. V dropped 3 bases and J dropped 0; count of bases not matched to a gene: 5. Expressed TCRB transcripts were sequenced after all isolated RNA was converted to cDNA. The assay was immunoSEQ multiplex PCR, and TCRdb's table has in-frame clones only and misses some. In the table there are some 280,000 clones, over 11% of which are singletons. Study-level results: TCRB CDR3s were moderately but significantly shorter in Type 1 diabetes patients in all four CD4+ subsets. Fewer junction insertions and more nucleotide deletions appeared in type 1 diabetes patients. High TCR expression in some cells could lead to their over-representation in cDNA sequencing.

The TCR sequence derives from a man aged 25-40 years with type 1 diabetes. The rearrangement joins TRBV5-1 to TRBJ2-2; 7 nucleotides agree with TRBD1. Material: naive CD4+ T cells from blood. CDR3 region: CASSWSGTANTGELFF. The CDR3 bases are TGCGCCAGCAGCTGGTCCGGGACAGCGAACACCGGGGAGCTGTTTTTT.